The present T cell receptor beta chain was sequenced within a study of T cell responses to AZD1222 COVID-19 vaccine. There are 15 residues in the CDR3. CDR1 and CDR2 from the germline V gene are MNHEY and SVGAGI. Deletions cut 1 base from V and 7 bases from J, with 17 bases between. Libraries were prepared by immunoSEQ multiplex PCR; TCRdb keeps only in-frame clonotypes and omits some of them. The sample records over 100,000 clones, around 83% being singletons. The sequence was collected from an adult in good health. This chain joins TRBV6-5 and TRBJ2-7; D is perhaps TRBD1 (7 bases). Here the sequenced sample was peripheral blood, taken on day 0 of AZD1222 vaccination. The chain's CDR3 is CASSYLGGQVEEQYF. For the CDR3, the DNA is TGTGCCAGCAGTTACTTGGGAGGACAGGTTGAAGAGCAGTACTTC.